The entry below describes one T cell receptor (beta chain). Its antigen is currently unknown. As to time point: persistent/refractory GD, antithyroid drugs over 5 years with positive TRAb. From PBMCs, RNA was extracted and then used to make the TCR library. These data come from a study of regulatory T cells in long-lasting Graves disease. The wider study: Persistence in Graves' disease required over 5 years of antithyroid drugs plus positive TSH receptor antibodies. Points from the study as a whole: Between persistent patients, 2,500 to 3,500 public clonotypes were shared, exceeding the roughly 920 shared between new patients.

The CDR3 is made up of 14 amino acids. CDR1 and CDR2 from the germline V gene are MNHNS and SASEGT. V shed 7 bases and J 4 bases; nucleotides not matched to a gene: 6. To make TCR beta libraries, researchers used iRepertoire HTBI primers and Arm-PCR of CDR3 regions. TCRdb independently ran MiXCR on the multiplex PCR reads; one entry per CDR3 protein. The sample lists about 300,000 distinct CDR3 sequences, roughly 21% occurring once. This sequence originates from a female donor with Graves disease. The chain uses TRBV6-1 and TRBJ1-5; 8 positions match TRBD1. Sequences were derived from peripheral blood mononuclear cells (PBMCs), sampled when the disease was refractory, from a patient treated with antithyroid drugs. This chain's CDR3 is CASTRDRPNQPQHF. In DNA form, the CDR3 reads TGTGCCAGCACCAGGGACAGGCCGAATCAGCCCCAGCATTTT.